This TCR beta chain comes out of a study of response to subunit inactivated influenza vaccine. From the RT-PCR reads, TCRdb called clonotypes with MiXCR, one entry per CDR3 protein. The sample lists 300,000 to 350,000 distinct CDR3 sequences; roughly 22% were seen once. V trimming: 3 bases; J trimming: 0 bases; junction bases outside the gene matches: 8. CDR1 is LGHNA, CDR2 YNFKEQ, per germline. The CDR3 spans 17 residues. The specimen comprised PBMCs from blood, sampled less than 22 months after vaccination. The clonotype was recovered from a man aged 45-69 years who received an inactivated influenza vaccine. V is TRBV4-2 and J is TRBJ1-5; 7 nucleotides match TRBD1. DNA for the CDR3: TGTGCCAGCAGCCAGCAGGGACAGCCTTATAGCAATCAGCCCCAGCATTTT. As protein: CASSQQGQPYSNQPQHF.